The TCR beta chain described here comes from a study of cytomegalovirus exposure and HLA in healthy donors. Germline V gene sequence: CDR1 SQVTM, CDR2 ANQGSEA. J was trimmed by 5 bases and V by 6 bases; bases with no gene match: 16. This CDR3 has 16 residues. The PCR had 60 Vbeta and 13 Jbeta primers. Profiling relied on immunoSEQ multiplex PCR, and the TCRdb table lists in-frame clones only, not all of them. The data show more than 100,000 clones, about 61% seen once. The specimen was PBMCs. This TCR derives from a woman aged 40 to 50 in good health and CMV-seronegative. The V and J genes are TRBV29-1 and TRBJ1-2; TRBD1 matches 9 bases. The chain's CDR3 is CSVVQGARQAGYGYTF. The CDR3 bases are TGCAGCGTCGTACAGGGGGCGAGGCAGGCTGGTTATGGCTACACCTTC. Variable domain in full (rest from reference TRBV29-1 and TRBJ1-2): SAVISQKPSRDICQRGTSLTIQCQVDSQVTMMFWYRQQPGQSLTLIATANQGSEATYESGFVIDKFPISRPNLTFSTLTVSNMSPEDSSIYLCSVVQGARQAGYGYTFGSGTRLTVV.